The 31 T cell receptor beta chains below come from one sample, sequenced in a study of CD8 T cells in ankylosing spondylitis. MiXCR was run by TCRdb on the 5' RACE reads, yielding one entry per CDR3 protein. The top ten hold approximately 5% of the sample, which has about 66,000 distinct CDR3 sequences, approximately 5.7% seen once. The specimen was synovial fluid, either unsorted or a sorted T cell fraction (not recorded which). The receptor source for this set is a male donor with ankylosing spondylitis.

Ten or more counts support this clonotype. The chain carries TRBV15 and TRBJ2-3, with TRBD2 matching 14 bases. From germline, CDR1 is LNHNV and CDR2 YYDKDF (reference sequence). V trimming: 0 bases; J trimming: 7 bases; junction bases outside the gene matches: 3. This CDR3 contains 16 residues. CDR3 sequence (DNA): TGTGCCACCAGCAGAGAAGGACTAGCGGGAGGCCATACGCAGTATTTT. Protein product: CATSREGLAGGHTQYF.

This clonotype was seen at least ten times. The chain uses TRBV7-6 and TRBJ1-4; no reliable D call. Germline values: CDR1 SGHVS, CDR2 FNYEAQ. V was pared by 2 bases and J by 2 bases, with 9 bases between. The CDR3 runs 15 residues. CDR3 DNA sequence: TGTGCCAGCAGCTTAACCGGAAGGACTAATGAAAAACTGTTTTTT. Amino acids: CASSLTGRTNEKLFF.

This clonotype is medium-sized. This sequence joins TRBV5-1 and TRBJ2-1; 13 bases line up with TRBD2. The trim removed 3 bases at V and 6 bases at J, leaving 6 bases unmatched. From germline, CDR1 is SGHRS and CDR2 YFSETQ. The CDR3 sequence is 16 residues long. CDR3 nucleotide sequence: TGCGCCAGCAGCTCCCACACTAGCGGGAGGGCCAATGAGCAGTTCTTC. Translation: CASSSHTSGRANEQFF.

The sample holds many counts of this clonotype. The V gene is TRBV3-1, the J gene TRBJ1-2; 10 bases align to TRBD1. The CDR3 spans 16 residues. Germline loops: CDR1 LGHDT, CDR2 YNNKEL (reference sequence). V was clipped by 2 bases and J by 5 bases; unmatched bases: 8. The CDR3 DNA reads TGTGCCAGCAGCCAATACCTGACAGGGGGCAGTTATGGCTACACCTTC. This gives the protein CASSQYLTGGSYGYTF.

This chain connects TRBV9 to TRBJ2-3; TRBD2 matches 7 bases. With V trimmed by 0 bases and J by 5 bases, 6 bases remained unmatched. Germline V gives CDR1 SGDLS, CDR2 YYNGEE. CDR3 length equals 15 residues. In DNA, the CDR3 is TGTGCCAGCAGCGTAGAACGGGAGCGGGGAGATACGCAGTATTTT. Translation gives CASSVERERGDTQYF.

This clonotype was counted ten times or more. The chain recombines TRBV20-1 with TRBJ2-7; D perhaps matches TRBD2 (7 bases). The CDR3 runs 12 residues. The ends were cut back, 5 bases at V and 7 bases at J, with 15 bases in the middle. The germline gives CDR1 DFQATT, CDR2 SNEGSKA (reference sequence). The CDR3 DNA sequence: TGCAGTGCTGGCCGCGGGGGCGATGAGCAGTACTTC. It codes for CSAGRGGDEQYF.

The chain recombines TRBV19 with TRBJ1-2; D is perhaps TRBD1 (5 bases). Deletions cut 5 bases from V and 3 bases from J, with 19 bases between. The length of the CDR3 is 16 residues. Germline CDR1 reads LNHDA; CDR2 reads SQIVND (reference sequence). The CDR3 here is CASSSQGRDLDYGYTF. The CDR3 bases are TGTGCCAGTAGTTCGCAGGGTAGGGATTTAGACTATGGCTACACCTTC.

This clonotype was seen repeatedly, ten times or more. The chain couples TRBV20-1 to TRBJ2-5; no reliable D call. Germline V gene lookup returns CDR1 DFQATT and CDR2 SNEGSKA (reference sequence). The V and J ends lost 1 base and 4 bases respectively, with 25 bases between them. The length of the CDR3 is 18 residues. The DNA for the CDR3 is TGCAGTGCTAGAGGCCTATCGAGGCTCTCCGGCGTAGGAGAGACCCAGTACTTC. Translating gives CSARGLSRLSGVGETQYF.

This clonotype was seen repeatedly, ten times or more. The DNA of the CDR3 is TGTGCCAGCAGTTTATGGGGTCCCGGGGAGCTGTTTTTT. Translating gives CASSLWGPGELFF. The chain links TRBV27 to TRBJ2-2, with D unresolved. Trimming took 1 base from V and 6 from J, leaving 6 bases between them. CDR3 length equals 13 residues. Germline values: CDR1 MNHEY, CDR2 SMNVEV (reference sequence).

This clonotype was seen repeatedly, ten times or more. This chain uses TRBV20-1 with TRBJ1-5; 7 bases align to TRBD1. From germline, CDR1 is DFQATT and CDR2 SNEGSKA (reference sequence). The length of the CDR3 is 14 residues. V lost 5 bases to trimming and J lost 5 bases; unmatched junction nucleotides: 9. This CDR3 reads CSAPARQGYQPQHF. The CDR3 DNA reads TGCAGTGCTCCAGCGAGACAGGGCTATCAGCCCCAGCATTTT.

This clonotype was observed a handful of times. One end of the junction varies from germline; a read error may be responsible. The chain is built from TRBV20-1 and TRBJ2-1; D may be TRBD1 (6 bases). This CDR3 is built from 16 residues. Germline CDR1 is DFQATT and CDR2 is SNEGSKA (reference sequence). CDR3 amino acids: CCARTQTGFPYNEQFF. CDR3 DNA sequence: TGCTGTGCTAGAACCCAAACAGGGTTTCCATACAATGAGCAGTTCTTC.

This clonotype has just a few counts. This could be a read error, since a much larger clone is one nucleotide away. This chain links TRBV28 with TRBJ2-7; the D gene is possibly TRBD1 (6 bases). CDR3 length: 10 residues. V shed 7 bases and J shed 8 bases, with 9 bases lying between them. CDR1 is MDHEN and CDR2 is SYDVKM in the germline V gene. This CDR3 is CASTGDKQYF. The DNA of the CDR3 is TGTGCCAGCACCGGGGACAAGCAGTACTTC.

This clonotype has a count of ten or more. This chain uses TRBV28 with TRBJ1-5; TRBD1 matches 7 bases. V gave up 6 bases and J gave up 3 bases; unmatched junction bases: 5. The germline gives CDR1 MDHEN, CDR2 SYDVKM. The CDR3 consists of 14 residues. The CDR3 nucleotides read TGTGCCAGCAGGCAACAGGGGAACAATCAGCCCCAGCATTTT. The encoded protein is CASRQQGNNQPQHF.

This clonotype appeared a few times. V gene TRBV4-3 combines with J gene TRBJ1-2, with D maybe TRBD1 (5 bases). V was clipped by 0 bases and J by 7 bases, with 12 bases between them. The CDR3 is 14 residues long. CDR1 LGHNA and CDR2 YSLEER come from the germline V gene. In DNA, the CDR3 is TGCGCCAGCAGCCAAGATTCCGGGACTGGTGGCTACACCTTC. Translating gives CASSQDSGTGGYTF.

This clonotype was counted ten times or more. V is TRBV6-2 or TRBV6-3 and J is TRBJ2-1, with TRBD1 matching over 9 bases. This CDR3 comprises 14 residues. Germline trimming cut 0 bases from V and 9 bases from J; bases unmatched to any gene: 3. CDR1 and CDR2 from the germline V gene are MNHEY and SVGEGT. The CDR3 sequence is CASSYSGTGREQFF. CDR3 coding DNA: TGTGCCAGCAGTTACTCTGGGACAGGGCGTGAGCAGTTCTTC.

This clonotype was observed many times. The rearrangement joins TRBV6-1 to TRBJ1-1; 7 bases line up with TRBD1. CDR3 length: 15 residues. CDR1 is MNHNS and CDR2 is SASEGT in the germline V gene. Germline trimming cut 6 bases from V and 4 bases from J; bases unmatched to any gene: 11. CDR3 coding DNA: TGTGCCAGCAGCCCTTATGGACAGGATGGCACTGAAGCTTTCTTT. Amino acid sequence: CASSPYGQDGTEAFF.

This clonotype was seen repeatedly, ten times or more. The V call is TRBV7-6, the J call TRBJ2-7; D may be TRBD2 (6 bases). The V gene lost 1 base and the J gene lost 2 bases, with 9 bases spanning the gap. The germline gives CDR1 SGHVS, CDR2 FNYEAQ. The CDR3 runs 14 residues. CDR3 DNA: TGTGCCAGCAGCTTAGATAGCGGCCCCTACGAGCAGTACTTC. Residues: CASSLDSGPYEQYF.

This clonotype turned up a few times. The V gene is TRBV9, the J gene TRBJ2-1, with TRBD2 matching 11 bases. The V and J ends lost 4 bases and 9 bases, in that order; junction bases with no gene match: 3. From germline, CDR1 is SGDLS and CDR2 YYNGEE. This CDR3 comprises 13 residues. This chain's CDR3 is CASSLLAGAEQFF. DNA for the CDR3: TGTGCCAGCAGCTTACTAGCGGGAGCTGAGCAGTTCTTC.

This clonotype was seen repeatedly, ten times or more. The rearrangement joins TRBV20-1 to TRBJ2-5; D is uncertain. The CDR3 sequence is 12 residues long. Germline CDR1 reads DFQATT; CDR2 reads SNEGSKA (reference sequence). Deletions cut 6 bases from V and 0 bases from J, with 8 bases between. CDR3 DNA sequence: TGCAGTGCAGTGCAATACCAAGAGACCCAGTACTTC. Amino acid sequence: CSAVQYQETQYF.

This clonotype was counted at least ten times. The rearrangement uses TRBV25-1 and TRBJ2-7, with 7 bases matching TRBD2. Germline V lookup: CDR1 MGHDK, CDR2 SYGVNS. J was trimmed by 0 bases and V by 1 base; bases with no gene match: 6. The CDR3 is made up of 16 amino acids. This CDR3 is CASSEWGGGSSYEQYF. The CDR3 DNA follows: TGTGCCAGCAGTGAATGGGGGGGAGGCTCCTCCTACGAGCAGTACTTC.

This clonotype occurred many times. The V and J genes are TRBV9 and TRBJ2-2, with 14 bases that match TRBD2. Germline CDR1 SGDLS, CDR2 YYNGEE. The CDR3 contains 16 residues. V shed 4 bases, J shed 5 bases, and the junction held 4 bases outside the gene matches. CDR3 DNA: TGTGCCAGCAGCCCAGGACTAGCGGGAGGAACCGGGGAGCTGTTTTTT. Amino acid sequence: CASSPGLAGGTGELFF.

There are many counts of this clonotype. The chain couples TRBV3-1 to TRBJ2-1; 8 bases match TRBD2. The CDR3 length is 15 residues. Germline trimming cut 7 bases from V and 1 base from J; bases unmatched to any gene: 6. Germline V gives CDR1 LGHDT, CDR2 YNNKEL (reference sequence). CDR3 sequence: CASKIGGRSYNEQFF. The CDR3 bases are TGTGCCAGCAAAATCGGCGGGAGGTCCTACAATGAGCAGTTCTTC.

This clonotype was counted at least ten times. The gene calls are TRBV7-9 and TRBJ2-1, with a tentative D call TRBD2 (6 bases). CDR1 and CDR2 (germline): SEHNR, FQNEAQ (reference sequence). The CDR3 is made up of 14 amino acids. V lost 6 bases and J 7 bases, leaving 16 bases between the germline ends. CDR3 sequence (DNA): TGTGCCAGCAGTGGTGGCGGGATTACAAATGAGCAGTTCTTC. Protein product: CASSGGGITNEQFF.

The rearrangement joins TRBV5-1 to TRBJ2-1; TRBD2 matches 14 bases. Looked up from germline, CDR1 is SGHRS and CDR2 is YFSETQ. This CDR3 has 15 amino acids. J lost 2 bases, V lost 7 bases, and 2 bases had no gene match. The CDR3 protein is CASGLAGGPYNEQFF. Here the CDR3 DNA reads TGCGCCAGCGGACTAGCGGGAGGACCCTACAATGAGCAGTTCTTC.

This clonotype was found a few times. The rearrangement joins TRBV10-3 to TRBJ1-1; D is perhaps TRBD1 (6 bases). The CDR3 runs 14 residues. CDR1 ENHRY and CDR2 SYGVKD come from the germline V gene. Trimming removed 6 bases from V and 3 bases from J, with 14 bases in between. In nucleotides, the CDR3 is TGTGCCATCAGCTTTGAGGGGGGAGACACTGAAGCTTTCTTT. The encoded protein is CAISFEGGDTEAFF.

The chain uses TRBV4-1 and TRBJ1-2; no clear D gene. This CDR3 has 13 residues. V lost 4 bases to trimming and J lost 5 bases, with 11 bases between them. Germline CDR1 MGHRA, CDR2 YSYEKL. The CDR3 reads CASSPPGTYGYTF. The CDR3 bases are TGCGCCAGCAGCCCCCCGGGCACATATGGCTACACCTTC.

This chain uses TRBV30 with TRBJ2-7, with TRBD1 matching 10 bases. Trimming at V came to 4 bases and at J to 2 bases, leaving 8 bases not matched to a gene. The length of the CDR3 is 15 residues. Germline lookup yields CDR1 GTSNPN and CDR2 SVGIG (reference sequence). Here the CDR3 reads CAWKTGTGDTYEQYF. CDR3 DNA: TGTGCCTGGAAAACCGGGACAGGGGACACCTACGAGCAGTACTTC.

The J gene is TRBJ2-1, the V gene TRBV4-1; D ambiguous. This CDR3 region has 11 residues. The germline CDR1 and CDR2 sequences are MGHRA and YSYEKL. V lost 5 bases and J lost 8, with 7 bases in between. The CDR3, as DNA: TGCGCCAGCAGCAATCGACATGAGCAGTTCTTC. This gives the protein CASSNRHEQFF.

In this sample, this clonotype turned up many times. This chain joins TRBV20-1 and TRBJ2-1; D tentatively reads TRBD1 or TRBD2 (5 bases each). The CDR3 loop spans 13 amino acids. The germline CDR1 and CDR2 sequences are DFQATT and SNEGSKA (reference sequence). With 5 bases removed from V and 7 bases from J, the gap between germline ends came to 15 bases. CDR3 residues: CSAWDGLRNEQFF. CDR3 coding DNA: TGCAGTGCTTGGGACGGCCTGAGAAATGAGCAGTTCTTC.

The chain couples TRBV19 to TRBJ1-1; 8 nucleotides align to TRBD1. The CDR3 runs 14 residues. The J segment lost 3 bases and the V segment lost 4 bases, leaving 4 bases of the junction unmatched. CDR1 is LNHDA and CDR2 is SQIVND in the germline V gene (reference sequence). The CDR3 DNA is TGTGCCAGTAGTAGGGACAGGTTATACACTGAAGCTTTCTTT. It codes for CASSRDRLYTEAFF.

This clonotype was counted at least ten times. This chain uses TRBV7-2 with TRBJ1-6; D remains unclear. Germline CDR1 and CDR2: SGHTA and FQGNSA. The CDR3 contains 18 residues. Trimming removed 0 bases at V and 0 bases at J, with 12 bases between. The CDR3 coding sequence is TGTGCCAGCAGCTTAGCCACTCAGGCGAGCTCCTATAATTCACCCCTCCACTTT. Its translation: CASSLATQASSYNSPLHF.